The sequence of this TCR beta chain was determined in a study of shared clonotypes between healthy human individuals. General observations from the study: Sequencing depth was expected to affect clonotype sharing among donors. The genetic and exposure-history diversity represented was limited by few donors.

This clone was observed a handful of times. Its antigen is as yet unknown. Some clones are missing from TCRdb's copy, which holds only in-frame ones; the method was immunoSEQ multiplex PCR. The repertoire includes more than 900,000 clones, about 80% of them detected once, and 0.5% to 0.65% sits in the top ten. The CDR3 sequence is 14 residues long. The V end lost 1 base, the J end lost 1 base, and 7 bases lay between the germline ends. Germline loops: CDR1 MNHEY, CDR2 SMNVEV (reference sequence). This TCR came from a man between 18 and 29 years old in good health. Some clones in this sample may be carry-over from other donors' samples. Sequencing used memory CD4+ T cells from PBMCs. The subset here: CD45RA-negative fraction. V usage is TRBV27 and J usage is TRBJ1-1; no reliable D call. The CDR3 coding sequence is TGTGCCAGCAGTTTATACGGCCCGAACACTGAAGCTTTCTTT. Translating it yields CASSLYGPNTEAFF.